Listed below are T cell receptor beta chains from one sample, sequenced in a study of T cells in Graves' hyperthyroidism and ophthalmopathy. Each CDR3 protein is one row after TCRdb ran MiXCR on the multiplex PCR reads. The sample carries 600,000 to 750,000 distinct CDR3 sequences, approximately 15% recorded once. Sequenced material: blood. These receptor sequences come from a man aged 45-65 years with Graves' hyperthyroidism. Each CDR3 is given with its conserved first and last residue. Fields, in order: clone size, V gene, CDR3 protein. Only some rows state a clone size, as once, few, many or a class for expanded clones.

few | TRBV20-1 | CSAPIGQAVVNYGYTF
many | TRBV7-9 | CASSPQGNEKLFF
NA | TRBV30 | CAWGFTGELFF
few | TRBV9 | CASSPTGTANEKLFF
many | TRBV14 | CASSQGHTVWGTFNEQFF
NA | TRBV6-1 | CASRWTSGTETQYF
many | TRBV20-1 | CSAGDWSSYNEQFF
NA | TRBV6-1 | CASSLGLAGGPILHEQYF
NA | TRBV14 | CASSGPLREATDTQDF
NA | TRBV7-9 | CASSWTSGRQTTGANVLTF
many | TRBV27 | CASSKDRGYSGYTF
NA | TRBV7-2 | CASSGPRGPSSYEQYF
few | TRBV28 | CASSSGQVDTQYF
many | TRBV5-1 | CASRLGLADYNEQFF
NA | TRBV9 | CASSADNLNQPQHF
few | TRBV29-1 | CSVETWNEQFF
many | TRBV6-1 | CASSPSGTEKWNIQYF
few | TRBV6-2/TRBV6-3 | CATEGSPAYGYTF
many | TRBV28 | CASSSGQGAPRFDEQFF
few | TRBV18 | CASSPREELGSPQHF
NA | TRBV2 | CASSRGHGDTQYF
few | TRBV28 | CASSLGQGYSPLHF
few | TRBV5-1 | CASSWKEDSSYEQYF
NA | TRBV4-3 | CASSQDFGSWGGRSNEQFF